These 29 T cell receptor beta chains share one sample of origin, sequenced in a study of T cell responses to AZD1222 COVID-19 vaccine. Profiling relied on immunoSEQ multiplex PCR, and the TCRdb table lists in-frame clones only, not all of them. Counted here are about 120,000 clones, around 92% occurring once; the ten biggest clones make up about 2.7%. Sequenced material: peripheral blood, taken on day 0 of AZD1222 vaccination. These receptors came from an adult in good health.

The CDR3 DNA reads TGCGCCAGCAGTGTGGGTAGCGGGACAGATGAGCAGTTCTTC. Amino acids: CASSVGSGTDEQFF. The chain recombines TRBV10-1 with TRBJ2-1; perhaps TRBD2 as D (8 bases). The CDR3 contains 14 residues. Trimming stripped 4 bases from V and 8 bases from J, with 15 bases between. Germline loops: CDR1 WNHNN, CDR2 SYGVQD (reference sequence).

The chain has TRBV28 and TRBJ2-2, with D possibly TRBD1 on 9 matching bases. Germline values: CDR1 MDHEN, CDR2 SYDVKM. The CDR3 covers 18 residues. Trimming stripped 6 bases from V and 1 base from J, with 21 bases between. The CDR3 sequence: CASRVISGGQGNTGELFF. DNA for the CDR3: TGTGCCAGCAGAGTTATAAGCGGGGGACAGGGGAACACCGGGGAGCTGTTTTTT. The full variable domain, in which reference TRBV28 and TRBJ2-2 provide the parts outside the CDR3, is DVKVTQSSRYLVKRTGEKVFLECVQDMDHENMFWYRQDPGLGLRLIYFSYDVKMKEKGDIPEGYSVSREKKERFSLILESASTNQTSMYLCASRVISGGQGNTGELFFGEGSRLTVL.

The genes are TRBV11-2 and TRBJ1-4; the D gene is possibly TRBD1 (5 bases). Trimming took 5 bases from V and 13 from J, leaving 23 bases between them. Per the germline V gene, CDR1 is SGHAT and CDR2 is FQNNGV. CDR3 length: 15 amino acids. The CDR3 here is CASSRGVGPKRGLFF. For the CDR3, the DNA is TGTGCCAGCAGCCGAGGGGTGGGCCCCAAGCGAGGACTGTTTTTT.

This clone was seen only once. The chain uses TRBV5-1 and TRBJ2-5; 11 nucleotides align to TRBD1. The CDR3 runs to 16 residues. CDR1 is SGHRS and CDR2 is YFSETQ in the germline V gene. Trimming took 4 bases from V and 3 from J; bases not matched to a gene: 8. CDR3 loop: CASSRNGQGAEETQYF. The CDR3 DNA reads TGCGCCAGCAGCCGGAATGGACAGGGGGCAGAAGAGACCCAGTACTTC.

V and J are TRBV19 and TRBJ1-2, with unresolved D. CDR1 is LNHDA and CDR2 is SQIVND in the germline V gene (reference sequence). Trimming left V 3 bases short and J 7 bases short, with 12 bases between. The CDR3 is 13 amino acids. The CDR3 nucleotides are TGTGCCAGTAGTATCGAATTCGCGAGTGGCTACACCTTC. Translated, it gives CASSIEFASGYTF.

The V gene is TRBV9, the J gene TRBJ2-7, with D tentatively TRBD2 (6 bases). The CDR3 runs to 14 residues. The V gene lost 0 bases and the J gene lost 5 bases, with 12 bases spanning the gap. CDR1 and CDR2 from the germline V gene are SGDLS and YYNGEE. The CDR3 nucleotides are TGTGCCAGCAGCGTAGCGGGAGTCGATCACGAGCAGTACTTC. The encoded protein is CASSVAGVDHEQYF.

The chain links TRBV15 to TRBJ2-7, with 8 bases fitting TRBD1. The V and J ends lost 3 bases and 2 bases, in that order; junction bases with no gene match: 3. CDR1 is LNHNV and CDR2 is YYDKDF in the germline V gene (reference sequence). The CDR3 is 14 residues long. The CDR3 is CATSSGQGPYEQYF. CDR3 bases: TGTGCCACCAGCAGCGGACAGGGCCCCTACGAGCAGTACTTC.

This sequence joins TRBV7-9 and TRBJ1-3; 7 nucleotides match TRBD1. There are 14 residues in the CDR3. The germline V gene encodes CDR1 SEHNR and CDR2 FQNEAQ (reference sequence). Losses at the gene ends were 3 bases for V and 3 bases for J; bases not matched to a gene: 2. The CDR3, as DNA: TGTGCCAGCAGCTTGAGGGGGCTTGGAAACACCATATATTTT. It encodes CASSLRGLGNTIYF.

Points on this clone: Other DNA variants within this sample encode the same CDR3. V gene TRBV5-6 combines with J gene TRBJ1-3; 8 bases fit TRBD1. Germline V gene lookup returns CDR1 SGHDT and CDR2 YYEEEE. The CDR3 runs 16 residues. With V trimmed by 4 bases and J by 1 base, 7 bases remained unmatched. This CDR3 is CASSLGTGRSGNTIYF. The CDR3 DNA follows: TGTGCCAGCAGCCTCGGGACAGGAAGATCTGGAAACACCATATATTTT. The full variable domain, in which reference TRBV5-6 and TRBJ1-3 provide the parts outside the CDR3, is DAGVTQSPTHLIKTRGQQVTLRCSPKSGHDTVSWYQQALGQGPQFIFQYYEEEERQRGNFPDRFSGHQFPNYSSELNVNALLLGDSALYLCASSLGTGRSGNTIYFGEGSWLTVV.

The chain joins TRBV28 to TRBJ1-2; unclear D gene. The V end was cut by 7 bases, the J end by 6 bases, with 18 bases between. Germline CDR1 MDHEN, CDR2 SYDVKM. This CDR3 has 14 residues. The CDR3 protein is CASTLSSASHGYTF. The CDR3 nucleotides read TGTGCCAGCACCCTCTCGAGTGCGAGTCATGGCTACACCTTC.

The chain uses TRBV20-1 and TRBJ2-2, with D possibly matching TRBD2 (5 bases). This CDR3 has 11 residues. Looked up from germline, CDR1 is DFQATT and CDR2 is SNEGSKA (reference sequence). The V end was cut by 6 bases, the J end by 7 bases, with 9 bases between. The CDR3 coding sequence is TGCAGTGCCCCCCGGGGCGGGGAGCTGTTTTTT. It is translated as CSAPRGGELFF.

The gene calls are TRBV29-1 and TRBJ2-7; TRBD2 matches 9 bases. The J segment lost 1 base and the V segment lost 1 base, leaving 5 bases of the junction unmatched. CDR1 and CDR2 from the germline V gene are SQVTM and ANQGSEA. CDR3 length: 15 amino acids. The CDR3 region has the DNA TGCAGCGTTGAAGTCAGTAGCGGGAGATCCTACGAGCAGTACTTC. Its translation is CSVEVSSGRSYEQYF.

V and J are TRBV29-1 and TRBJ1-1, with 7 positions matching TRBD1. Germline V lookup: CDR1 SQVTM, CDR2 ANQGSEA. V lost 4 bases and J lost 3; bases outside the gene matches: 11. The CDR3 contains 15 residues. DNA of the CDR3: TGCAGCGTTGGAGGGGGCAGCCCATACTACACTGAAGCTTTCTTT. Its translation: CSVGGGSPYYTEAFF.

This clone has only one observation. J is TRBJ2-3 and V is TRBV7-9; the D gene is possibly TRBD2 (5 bases). Germline V gene sequence: CDR1 SEHNR, CDR2 FQNEAQ (reference sequence). The V and J ends lost 4 bases and 5 bases respectively, with 13 bases between them. The CDR3 runs 14 residues. The CDR3, as DNA: TGTGCCAGCAGCTCCTTTCGGGGTGGAGATACGCAGTATTTT. Amino acids: CASSSFRGGDTQYF.

The chain links TRBV19 to TRBJ1-5, with D possibly matching TRBD1 (6 bases). The germline CDR1 and CDR2 sequences are LNHDA and SQIVND (reference sequence). Trimming stripped 10 bases from V and 4 bases from J, with 17 bases between. The CDR3 runs to 14 residues. The CDR3 sequence: CATKWGLENQPQHF. The CDR3 DNA reads as TGTGCCACCAAGTGGGGGCTGGAAAATCAGCCCCAGCATTTT.

The rearrangement links TRBV6-5 to TRBJ2-2, with D unresolved. There are 11 residues in the CDR3. Germline V gene sequence: CDR1 MNHEY, CDR2 SVGAGI. The V end lost 6 bases, the J end lost 6 bases, and 5 bases lay between the germline ends. CDR3: CASRAAGELFF. CDR3 nucleotides: TGTGCCAGCAGGGCGGCCGGGGAGCTGTTTTTT.

The chain links TRBV7-8 to TRBJ1-5; perhaps TRBD1 as D (6 bases). Germline V gene lookup returns CDR1 SGHVS and CDR2 FQNEAQ. The CDR3 is 15 residues long. Trimming pared 5 bases from V and 1 base from J, leaving 12 bases between. The CDR3: CASSSLGGSNQPQHF. The CDR3 DNA reads as TGTGCCAGCAGCAGCCTTGGGGGCAGCAATCAGCCCCAGCATTTT.

This rearrangement joins TRBV6-5 to TRBJ1-2, with a tentative D call TRBD1 (6 bases). Trimming removed 7 bases at V and 6 bases at J, with 18 bases between. Germline V gene sequence: CDR1 MNHEY, CDR2 SVGAGI. CDR3 length equals 14 residues. The DNA of the CDR3 is TGTGCCAGCAATCAGAGGCGGGGGCACGATGGCTACACCTTC. Translated, it gives CASNQRRGHDGYTF.

The V gene is TRBV5-6, the J gene TRBJ1-3, with D hard to call. This CDR3 comprises 14 residues. The V gene's germline CDR1 is SGHDT and CDR2 YYEEEE. V was pared by 0 bases and J by 4 bases, with 8 bases between. The CDR3 sequence: CASSLGSNGNTIYF. CDR3 in DNA: TGTGCCAGCAGCTTGGGGTCGAACGGAAACACCATATATTTT. The variable domain in full, completed from reference TRBV5-6 and TRBJ1-3, reads DAGVTQSPTHLIKTRGQQVTLRCSPKSGHDTVSWYQQALGQGPQFIFQYYEEEERQRGNFPDRFSGHQFPNYSSELNVNALLLGDSALYLCASSLGSNGNTIYFGEGSWLTVV.

This CDR3 reads CATGGQGNYGYTF. CDR3 nucleotide sequence: TGTGCCACCGGGGGACAGGGAAACTATGGCTACACCTTC. This rearrangement joins TRBV3-1 (or the pseudogene TRBV3-2) to TRBJ1-2; 9 bases fit TRBD1. With V trimmed by 10 bases and J by 2 bases, 5 bases remained unmatched. There are 13 residues in the CDR3. Germline lookup yields CDR1 LGHDT and CDR2 YNNKEL (reference sequence).

The gene calls are TRBV25-1 and TRBJ1-2; 10 bases agree with TRBD1. Germline V gene sequence: CDR1 MGHDK, CDR2 SYGVNS. This CDR3 contains 13 residues. After removal of 10 bases from V and 7 bases from J, the junction contained 9 bases not matched to a gene. The CDR3 here is CATRGQGVGGYTF. DNA of the CDR3: TGTGCCACCCGCGGACAGGGGGTAGGTGGCTACACCTTC.

The rearrangement joins TRBV7-9 to TRBJ1-6; D may be TRBD1 (6 bases). Trimming shortened V by 3 bases and J by 7 bases, and 13 bases separated the two germline ends. The CDR3 consists of 15 residues. CDR1 is SEHNR, CDR2 FQNEAQ, per germline (reference sequence). CDR3 region: CASSLNRVGNSPLHF. The CDR3 DNA reads as TGTGCCAGCAGCTTGAACAGGGTAGGAAATTCACCCCTCCACTTT.

The V call is TRBV4-2, the J call TRBJ2-7; no clear D gene. Looked up from germline, CDR1 is LGHNA and CDR2 is YNFKEQ. This CDR3 is 17 amino acids long. V was pared by 1 base and J by 0 bases, with 16 bases between. CDR3 DNA: TGTGCCAGCAGCCAAGGTGGTTTTATCGGGTTCTCCTACGAGCAGTACTTC. This gives the protein CASSQGGFIGFSYEQYF.

This rearrangement joins TRBV5-5 to TRBJ2-7, with a possible D match to TRBD1 (6 bases). This CDR3 has 15 residues. Trimming removed 3 bases from V and 3 bases from J, with 16 bases in between. CDR1 and CDR2 (germline): SGHKS, YYEKEE (reference sequence). The CDR3 loop reads CASSSITGQLYEQYF. The DNA for the CDR3 is TGTGCCAGCAGCTCTATTACGGGACAACTCTACGAGCAGTACTTC.

This clone was recorded only once. The chain recombines TRBV19 with TRBJ1-6; 7 nucleotides match TRBD1. V shed 10 bases and J 9 bases; nucleotides not matched to a gene: 12. This CDR3 region has 14 residues. The germline V gene encodes CDR1 LNHDA and CDR2 SQIVND (reference sequence). The CDR3 protein is CATRQGSVGSPLHF. In DNA, the CDR3 is TGTGCCACCAGACAGGGTTCTGTTGGTTCACCCCTCCACTTT. The entire variable domain, with the rest obtained from reference TRBV19 and TRBJ1-6, is as follows: DGGITQSPKYLFRKEGQNVTLSCEQNLNHDAMYWYRQDPGQGLRLIYYSQIVNDFQKGDIAEGYSVSREKKESFPLTVTSAQKNPTAFYLCATRQGSVGSPLHFGNGTRLTVT.

The table lists this clone with a count of one. The chain links TRBV2 to TRBJ2-5; 9 bases fit TRBD1. Trimming took 4 bases from V and 0 from J; bases not matched to a gene: 3. This CDR3 region has 15 residues. Germline V CDR1 and CDR2: SNHLY, FYNNEI. The CDR3 nucleotides are TGTGCCAGCAGTGGGACAGGGGTGTACCAAGAGACCCAGTACTTC. Amino acid sequence: CASSGTGVYQETQYF.

The genes are TRBV28 and TRBJ2-2; 9 nucleotides align to TRBD2. J was trimmed by 6 bases and V by 3 bases; bases with no gene match: 11. The CDR3 has 17 residues. The V gene's germline CDR1 is MDHEN and CDR2 SYDVKM. CDR3 coding DNA: TGTGCCAGCAGTTTTAGCGGGAGCGAGGCCAACGCCGGGGAGCTGTTTTTT. It translates to CASSFSGSEANAGELFF.

CDR3 sequence: CASRWNTGELFF. In nucleotides, the CDR3 is TGTGCCAGCAGGTGGAACACCGGGGAGCTGTTTTTT. The chain recombines TRBV12-3 or TRBV12-4 with TRBJ2-2; D unclear. V was shortened by 6 bases and J by 1 base, with 3 bases between the two germline ends. The CDR3 covers 12 residues.

This sequence joins TRBV10-1 and TRBJ2-3; 7 bases fit TRBD2. With 3 bases clipped from V and 3 bases from J, the junction kept 3 bases outside the gene matches. This CDR3 has 14 residues. Germline V CDR1 and CDR2: WNHNN, SYGVQD (reference sequence). Written as DNA, the CDR3 is TGCGCCAGCAGTGACGGGGGGTGGACAGATACGCAGTATTTT. Translating it yields CASSDGGWTDTQYF.